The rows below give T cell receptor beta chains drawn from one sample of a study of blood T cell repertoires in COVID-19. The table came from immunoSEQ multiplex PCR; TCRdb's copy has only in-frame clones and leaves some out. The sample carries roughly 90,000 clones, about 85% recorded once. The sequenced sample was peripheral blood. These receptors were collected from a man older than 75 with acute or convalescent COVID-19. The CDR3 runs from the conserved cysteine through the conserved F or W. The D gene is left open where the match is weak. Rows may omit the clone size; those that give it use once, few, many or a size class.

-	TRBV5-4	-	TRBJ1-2	CASSLEGRESRGYTF	TGTGCCAGCAGCTTGGAAGGCAGGGAATCTAGGGGCTACACCTTC
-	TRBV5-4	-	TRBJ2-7	CASNKHQGYEQYF	TGTGCCAGCAACAAGCATCAGGGTTACGAGCAGTACTTC
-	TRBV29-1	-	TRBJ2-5	CSVVTDQETQYF	TGCAGCGTTGTCACTGACCAAGAGACCCAGTACTTC
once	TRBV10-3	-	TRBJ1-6	CATSRLAGALHF	TGTGCCACCTCCCGACTCGCAGGGGCCCTCCACTTT
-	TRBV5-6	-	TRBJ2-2	CASSATGAPGGELFF	TGTGCCAGCAGCGCCACGGGAGCCCCGGGCGGGGAGCTGTTTTTT
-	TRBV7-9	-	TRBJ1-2	CASRRDTSSRGYTF	TGTGCCAGCAGAAGGGACACCAGTTCGAGGGGCTACACCTTC
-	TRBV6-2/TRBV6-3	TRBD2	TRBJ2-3	CASSYEGGRQGTQYF	TGTGCCAGCAGTTACGAGGGCGGGAGGCAGGGTACGCAGTATTTT
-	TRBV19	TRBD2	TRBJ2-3	CASSIAGGTDTQYF	TGTGCCAGTAGTATAGCGGGAGGTACAGATACGCAGTATTTT
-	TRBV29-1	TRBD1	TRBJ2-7	CSVDGQGREQYF	TGCAGCGTTGACGGACAGGGGAGGGAGCAGTACTTC
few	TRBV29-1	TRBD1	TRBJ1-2	CSVEDREPYGYTF	TGCAGCGTTGAGGACAGGGAGCCCTATGGCTACACCTTC
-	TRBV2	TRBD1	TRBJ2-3	CASSGQARDTQYF	TGTGCCAGCAGCGGACAGGCCAGGGATACGCAGTATTTT
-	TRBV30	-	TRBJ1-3	CAWSVAISGNTIYF	TGTGCCTGGAGTGTAGCAATTTCTGGAAACACCATATATTTT
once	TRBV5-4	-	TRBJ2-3	CASSLAGTNTRDTQYF	TGTGCCAGCAGCTTGGCCGGGACAAATACGAGGGATACGCAGTATTTT
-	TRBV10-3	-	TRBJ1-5	CAISDTGSNQPQHF	TGTGCCATCAGTGATACGGGTAGCAATCAGCCCCAGCATTTT
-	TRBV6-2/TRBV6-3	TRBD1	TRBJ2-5	CASSSGQGPETQYF	TGTGCCAGCAGTTCCGGACAGGGCCCGGAGACCCAGTACTTC
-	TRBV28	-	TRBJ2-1	CASSFSRTRGGEQFF	TGTGCCAGCAGTTTCTCTAGGACCAGGGGCGGTGAGCAGTTCTTC
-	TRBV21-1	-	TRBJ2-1	CASSKDGGVNEQFF	TGTGCCAGCAGCAAAGATGGCGGGGTCAATGAGCAGTTCTTC
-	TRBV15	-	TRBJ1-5	CATTRGGYNQPQHF	TGTGCCACCACAAGGGGAGGATACAATCAGCCCCAGCATTTT
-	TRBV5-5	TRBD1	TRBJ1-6	CASRFGGQGNSPLHF	TGTGCCAGCAGGTTCGGGGGACAGGGGAATTCACCCCTCCACTTT
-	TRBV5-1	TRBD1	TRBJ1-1	CASSLGTGSAEAFF	TGCGCCAGCAGCTTGGGGACAGGGTCAGCTGAAGCTTTCTTT
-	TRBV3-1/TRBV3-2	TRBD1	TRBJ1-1	CASSVDRAGAFF	TGTGCCAGCAGCGTGGACAGGGCGGGAGCTTTCTTT
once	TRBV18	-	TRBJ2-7	CASSPRGRDSYEQYF	TGTGCCAGCTCACCACGGGGCAGGGACTCCTACGAGCAGTACTTC
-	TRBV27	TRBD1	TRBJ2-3	CASSPGTGSNTQYF	TGTGCCAGCAGTCCCGGGACAGGCTCCAATACGCAGTATTTT
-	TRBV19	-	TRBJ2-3	CASTSRDRLDTDTQYF	TGTGCCAGTACCAGCCGAGACAGGCTTGACACAGATACGCAGTATTTT
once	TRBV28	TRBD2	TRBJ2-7	CASSWIAGEYEQYF	TGTGCCAGCAGTTGGATAGCGGGAGAATACGAGCAGTACTTC
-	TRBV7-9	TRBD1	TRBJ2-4	CASSPLTGVAKNIQYF	TGTGCCAGCAGCCCCCTGACAGGGGTGGCCAAAAACATTCAGTACTTC
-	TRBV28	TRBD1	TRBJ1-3	CASHNLQGGRLGGGNTIYF	TGTGCCAGCCATAACCTCCAGGGGGGCAGGCTGGGTGGTGGAAACACCATATATTTT
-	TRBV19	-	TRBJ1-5	CASSIDPVGRIYQPQHF	TGTGCCAGTAGTATAGACCCAGTTGGCCGAATATATCAGCCCCAGCATTTT
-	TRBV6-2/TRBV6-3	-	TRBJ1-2	CASSQGMANYGYTF	TGTGCCAGCAGTCAGGGGATGGCTAACTATGGCTACACCTTC
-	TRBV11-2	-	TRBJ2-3	CASSLQGDTQYF	TGTGCCAGCAGCTTACAGGGAGATACGCAGTATTTT
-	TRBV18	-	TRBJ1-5	CASSPELSSMNQPQHF	TGTGCCAGCTCACCTGAACTCTCTAGTATGAATCAGCCCCAGCATTTT
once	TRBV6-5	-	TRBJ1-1	CASSYSIREEAFF	TGTGCCAGCAGTTACTCGATCCGGGAAGAAGCTTTCTTT
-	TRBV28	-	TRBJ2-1	CASTTSNLNEQFF	TGTGCCAGCACCACTAGCAATCTCAATGAGCAGTTCTTC
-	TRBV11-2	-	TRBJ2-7	CASSPSYEQYF	TGTGCCAGCAGCCCATCCTACGAGCAGTACTTC
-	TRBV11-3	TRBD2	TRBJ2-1	CASSSRLAGHNEQFF	TGTGCCAGCAGCTCAAGACTAGCGGGGCACAATGAGCAGTTCTTC
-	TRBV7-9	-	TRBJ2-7	CASSLASPGVSSYEQYF	TGTGCCAGCAGCTTAGCCTCGCCCGGGGTGAGCTCCTACGAGCAGTACTTC
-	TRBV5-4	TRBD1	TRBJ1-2	CASSSQGQDTDYTF	TGTGCCAGCAGCTCACAGGGACAGGACACGGACTACACCTTC
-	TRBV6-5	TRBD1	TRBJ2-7	CASGQDRFYEQYF	TGTGCCAGCGGACAGGACAGATTCTACGAGCAGTACTTC
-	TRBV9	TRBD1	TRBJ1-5	CASSFIGTGRGQPQHF	TGTGCCAGCAGCTTTATCGGGACAGGGCGCGGCCAGCCCCAGCATTTT
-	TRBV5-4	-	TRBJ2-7	CASSPPPGTSVYEQYF	TGTGCCAGCAGCCCCCCCCCGGGAACTAGTGTCTACGAGCAGTACTTC
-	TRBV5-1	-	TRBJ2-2	CASSLVGKNTGELFF	TGCGCCAGCAGCTTGGTCGGGAAAAACACCGGGGAGCTGTTTTTT
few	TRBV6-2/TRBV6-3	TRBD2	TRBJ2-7	CASSQLAGAYEQYF	TGTGCCAGCAGTCAGCTAGCGGGAGCCTACGAGCAGTACTTC
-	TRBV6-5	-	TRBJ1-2	CASRQGFGYTF	TGTGCCAGCAGGCAGGGGTTTGGCTACACCTTC
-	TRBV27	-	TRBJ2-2	CASSLLTGTGELFF	TGTGCCAGCAGTCTCCTAACAGGGACCGGGGAGCTGTTTTTT
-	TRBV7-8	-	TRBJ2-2	CASSLLANTGELFF	TGTGCCAGCAGCCTCCTCGCGAACACCGGGGAGCTGTTTTTT
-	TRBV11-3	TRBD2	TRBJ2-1	CASSRGLANDNEQFF	TGTGCCAGCAGCCGGGGACTAGCGAATGACAATGAGCAGTTCTTC